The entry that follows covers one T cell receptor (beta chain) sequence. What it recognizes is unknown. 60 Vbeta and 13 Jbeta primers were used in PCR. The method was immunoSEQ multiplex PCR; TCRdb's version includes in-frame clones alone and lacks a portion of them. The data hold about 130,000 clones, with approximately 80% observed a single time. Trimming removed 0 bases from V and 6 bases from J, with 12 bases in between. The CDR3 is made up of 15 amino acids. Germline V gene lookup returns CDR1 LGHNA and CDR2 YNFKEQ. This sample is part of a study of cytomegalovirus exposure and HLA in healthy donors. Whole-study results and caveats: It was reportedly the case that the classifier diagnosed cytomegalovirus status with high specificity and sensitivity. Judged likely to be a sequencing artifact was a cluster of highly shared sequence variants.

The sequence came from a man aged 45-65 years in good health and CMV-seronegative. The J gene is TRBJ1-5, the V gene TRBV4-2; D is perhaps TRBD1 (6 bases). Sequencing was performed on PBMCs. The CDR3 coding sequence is TGTGCCAGCAGCCAAGATAGGGGGGGTTCTCAGCCCCAGCATTTT. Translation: CASSQDRGGSQPQHF.